Below, 2 T cell receptor beta chains from the same sample are listed, as sequenced in a study of cytomegalovirus exposure and HLA in healthy donors. With 60 Vbeta and 13 Jbeta primers, the PCR was carried out. Libraries were prepared by immunoSEQ multiplex PCR; TCRdb keeps only in-frame clonotypes and omits some of them. The data contain approximately 180,000 clones, 77% of them singletons. Sequences were obtained from PBMCs. These receptor sequences come from a woman aged 55-75 years in good health and CMV-seropositive.

The rearrangement joins TRBV6-4 to TRBJ1-4; tentatively, D is TRBD1 (5 bases). Looked up from germline, CDR1 is MRHNA and CDR2 is SNTAGT. The V and J ends lost 5 bases and 2 bases respectively, with 9 bases between them. The CDR3 spans 14 residues. The CDR3 loop reads CASSPKGTNEKLFF. CDR3 coding DNA: TGTGCCAGCAGTCCGAAGGGGACTAATGAAAAACTGTTTTTT.

The V and J genes are TRBV5-6 and TRBJ2-7; TRBD2 matches at 12 bases. Germline V CDR1 and CDR2: SGHDT, YYEEEE. The CDR3 is made up of 14 amino acids. Trimming cost V 2 bases and J 6 bases; bases outside gene matches: 3. CDR3 nucleotides: TGTGCCAGCAGCTTTAGGACTAGCGGGGCCGAGCAGTACTTC. Translating gives CASSFRTSGAEQYF.